The T cell receptor beta chain described here comes from a study of T cells in Graves' hyperthyroidism and ophthalmopathy. With 5 bases clipped from V and 9 bases from J, the junction kept 2 bases outside the gene matches. The CDR3 runs 11 residues. Germline-derived CDR1 and CDR2 are GTSNPN and SVGIG (reference sequence). This clonotype was observed at least ten times. Regions amplified from RNA transcripts were the TCR beta CDR3 regions. The primer set for the first-round RT-PCR of the TCR CDR3 was HTBI. TCRdb recomputed calls from the multiplex PCR reads with MiXCR, one row per CDR3 protein. This table holds over 200,000 distinct CDR3 sequences, roughly 15% found once.

This clonotype was obtained from a man aged 45-60 years with Graves' hyperthyroidism. The chain joins TRBV30 to TRBJ2-1; 9 nucleotides match TRBD2. Sequenced material: blood. This CDR3 reads CAWAGGVEQFF. CDR3 nucleotide sequence: TGTGCCTGGGCGGGAGGGGTTGAGCAGTTCTTC.